Listed below are T cell receptor beta chains from one sample, sequenced in a study of shared clonotypes between healthy human individuals. Data came from immunoSEQ multiplex PCR; TCRdb stores just in-frame clones and leaves some out. Of approximately 980,000 clones listed, more than 75% were seen once; the top ten hold over 1.3%. Sequences were obtained from memory CD4+ T cells sorted from blood. These TCRs come from a man younger than 30 in good health. Both conserved end residues are part of each CDR3. Fields, in order: CDR3 length, clone size, D gene, J gene, V gene, CDR3 DNA, CDR3 protein. A D gene is named only where the DNA matches it firmly. For some rows the clone size is stated as once, few or many, or as a class when expanded; others skip it.

>14|NA|NA|TRBJ2-6|TRBV27
TGTGCCAGCAGTTTTTCGTCTGGGGCCAACGTCCTGACTTTC
CASSFSSGANVLTF
>16|NA|TRBD1|TRBJ1-4|TRBV10-3
TGTGCCATCAGTCCGGGACAGGTGGGGACAAATGAAAAACTGTTTTTT
CAISPGQVGTNEKLFF
>13|once|TRBD2|TRBJ2-7|TRBV5-1
TGCGCCAGCAGCTGGGGGGGCTCCTACGAGCAGTACTTC
CASSWGGSYEQYF
>13|NA|NA|TRBJ2-1|TRBV7-9
TGTGCCAGCAGCTGGCTTATCAGCAATGAGCAGTTCTTC
CASSWLISNEQFF
>13|NA|NA|TRBJ2-3|TRBV29-1
TGCAGCGTTGTGAGGGAGGCAACAGATACGCAGTATTTT
CSVVREATDTQYF
>15|NA|TRBD1|TRBJ1-4|TRBV7-2
TGTGCCAGCAGCCCGCAGACAGGGACTAATGAAAAACTGTTTTTT
CASSPQTGTNEKLFF
>14|once|NA|TRBJ2-4|TRBV5-1
TGCGCCAGCAGCTTAGGACAACCGCCGGAGATTCAGTACTTC
CASSLGQPPEIQYF
>12|few|NA|TRBJ2-1|TRBV18
TGTGCCAGCTCACCACAGTTCCAGGAGCAGTTCTTC
CASSPQFQEQFF
>11|NA|NA|TRBJ2-7|TRBV10-3
TGTGCCATCAGGGACTTCTACGAGCAGTACTTC
CAIRDFYEQYF
>13|NA|NA|TRBJ1-2|TRBV7-9
TGTGCCAGCAGCTTAGCGGGCTTCGGTGGCTACACCTTC
CASSLAGFGGYTF
>13|few|NA|TRBJ1-1|TRBV29-1
TGCAGCGTTTCCCCTTCAATGAACACTGAAGCTTTCTTT
CSVSPSMNTEAFF
>14|NA|TRBD2|TRBJ2-3|TRBV6-4
TGTGCCAGCAGTAGCGGGAGGGCCTCAGATACGCAGTATTTT
CASSSGRASDTQYF
>20|NA|NA|TRBJ2-1|TRBV29-1
TGCAGCGTTGCGGGACAGGGAGAGAAGCGGGGGGGCGGCTCCTACAATGAGCAGTTCTTC
CSVAGQGEKRGGGSYNEQFF
>15|NA|NA|TRBJ1-2|TRBV19
TGTGCCAGTAGGTCTGTCGGGGGGACTAACTATGGCTACACCTTC
CASRSVGGTNYGYTF
>14|NA|NA|TRBJ1-2|TRBV10-3
TGTGCCATCAGGTTAGAATCGACTAACTATGGCTACACCTTC
CAIRLESTNYGYTF
>14|NA|NA|TRBJ1-4|TRBV27
TGTGCCAGCCAGGCGGAGGGGGCTAATGAAAAACTGTTTTTT
CASQAEGANEKLFF
>17|NA|NA|TRBJ1-6|TRBV10-3
TGTGCCATCAGTGAGTCGAGGGCCAGAGACTATAATTCACCCCTCCACTTT
CAISESRARDYNSPLHF
>15|NA|NA|TRBJ1-4|TRBV5-8
TGTGCCAGCAGCCAATGGACGGCAACTAATGAAAAACTGTTTTTT
CASSQWTATNEKLFF
>15|NA|TRBD2|TRBJ2-7|TRBV6-6
TGTGCCAGCAGTTACGGGAGCGGGAGGTCCTACGAGCAGTACTTC
CASSYGSGRSYEQYF
>14|many|NA|TRBJ2-7|TRBV10-3
TGTGCCATCAGTGCCCCGTCAAGCGGCTACGAGCAGTACTTC
CAISAPSSGYEQYF
>15|NA|NA|TRBJ1-2|TRBV6-5
TGTGCCAGCAGTTACGGGGGCAGGGGAAGCTATGGCTACACCTTC
CASSYGGRGSYGYTF
>16|once|NA|TRBJ2-1|TRBV14
TGTGCCAGCAGCCAAGATTTGGGGTTTTCCTACAATGAGCAGTTCTTC
CASSQDLGFSYNEQFF
>14|NA|NA|TRBJ2-5|TRBV2
TGTGCCAGCAGTGAAGGAGGAGTGGGGGAGACCCAGTACTTC
CASSEGGVGETQYF
>13|NA|TRBD1|TRBJ2-7|TRBV4-3
TGCGCCAGCAGCCCGCGACAGGGCGCCGAGCAGTACTTC
CASSPRQGAEQYF
>15|NA|NA|TRBJ1-1|TRBV5-1
TGCGCCAGCAGCTTGGGTGGGCAGAAGGCTACTGAAGCTTTCTTT
CASSLGGQKATEAFF
>14|NA|NA|TRBJ2-3|TRBV4-3
TGCGCCAGCAGCCAAGATACGGGTTTTGATACGCAGTATTTT
CASSQDTGFDTQYF
>15|NA|NA|TRBJ1-4|TRBV27
TGTGCCAGCAGTTTTCAGGGTCGCGATAATGAAAAACTGTTTTTT
CASSFQGRDNEKLFF
>14|NA|NA|TRBJ2-2|TRBV5-4
TGTGCCAGCAGCCCTTCAGGCTACACCGGGGAGCTGTTTTTT
CASSPSGYTGELFF
>11|few|NA|TRBJ1-2|TRBV19
TGTGCCAGTAGTATCGAGACAGTTTACACCTTC
CASSIETVYTF
>13|NA|NA|TRBJ2-5|TRBV18
TGTGCCAGCTCACCAGGGGATGGAGAGACCCAGTACTTC
CASSPGDGETQYF
>14|NA|NA|TRBJ2-7|TRBV18
TGTGCCAGCTCACCACTTGTAGGGGGCTACGAGCAGTACTTC
CASSPLVGGYEQYF
>13|NA|NA|TRBJ2-2|TRBV10-3
TGTGCCATCAGTGACGGCAACACCGGGGAGCTGTTTTTT
CAISDGNTGELFF
>13|few|NA|TRBJ1-2|TRBV19
TGTGCCAGTAGAATTCGGGAGAACTATGGCTACACCTTC
CASRIRENYGYTF
>11|NA|NA|TRBJ2-5|TRBV20-1
TGCAGTGCTGGGTACCAAGAGACCCAGTACTTC
CSAGYQETQYF
>17|NA|TRBD1|TRBJ1-1|TRBV18
TGTGCCAGCTCACCTGTTCCAGGGGGTATAATGAACACTGAAGCTTTCTTT
CASSPVPGGIMNTEAFF
>16|NA|NA|TRBJ2-1|TRBV18
TGTGCCAGCTCACCACGCGGGCCGAGCTCCTACAATGAGCAGTTCTTC
CASSPRGPSSYNEQFF
>15|NA|TRBD1|TRBJ1-4|TRBV11-2
TGTGCCAGCAGCGCCGGACAGGGGGCGCGGGAAAAACTGTTTTTT
CASSAGQGAREKLFF
>13|many|NA|TRBJ1-5|TRBV2
TGTGCCAGCACTGCGTATAGCAATCAGCCCCAGCATTTT
CASTAYSNQPQHF
>16|NA|TRBD2|TRBJ2-3|TRBV7-6
TGTGCCAGCAGCTTAGATGCGGGAGGGAGCACAGATACGCAGTATTTT
CASSLDAGGSTDTQYF